These 14 T cell receptor beta chains were all obtained from the same sample, sequenced in a study of T cell repertoires in MIS-A myocarditis. Method: immunoSEQ multiplex PCR; TCRdb's copy keeps in-frame clones and lacks some. The table shows some 10,000 clones, with around 89% occurring only once. The specimen sequenced was thoracic lymph node tissue obtained at autopsy. These receptors all come from a man between 18 and 35 years old with fulminant myocarditis from multisystem inflammatory syndrome in adults (MIS-A) after COVID-19.

The gene calls are TRBV5-8 and TRBJ2-5, with unresolved D. Germline V lookup: CDR1 SGHTS, CDR2 YDEGEE. The CDR3 extends over 14 amino acids. V was clipped by 2 bases and J by 5 bases, with 13 bases between them. For the CDR3, the DNA is TGTGCCAGCAGCTTTGGGGTCGCGTCGGAGACCCAGTACTTC. This gives the protein CASSFGVASETQYF. The full variable domain, in which reference TRBV5-8 and TRBJ2-5 provide the parts outside the CDR3, is EAGVTQSPTHLIKTRGQQATLRCSPISGHTSVYWYQQALGLGLQFLLWYDEGEERNRGNFPPRFSGRQFPNYSSELNVNALELEDSALYLCASSFGVASETQYFGPGTRLLVL.

The chain is built from TRBV13 and TRBJ2-4, with D perhaps matching TRBD2 (6 bases). Trimming cost V 2 bases and J 3 bases, with 8 bases left between them. CDR1 is PRHDT, CDR2 FYEKMQ, per germline (reference sequence). The CDR3 length is 14 residues. The CDR3 nucleotides read TGTGCCAGCAGCTTACTAGCGAACAAAAACATTCAGTACTTC. Protein: CASSLLANKNIQYF.

The rearrangement joins TRBV11-2 to TRBJ2-5; D is undetermined. Germline values: CDR1 SGHAT, CDR2 FQNNGV. The CDR3 sequence is 14 residues long. With 1 base removed from V and 4 bases from J, the gap between germline ends came to 10 bases. Here the CDR3 reads CASSLVRSSETQYF. The CDR3 bases are TGTGCCAGCAGCTTAGTTCGGTCCTCAGAGACCCAGTACTTC.

This clone was observed a few times. The genes are TRBV27 and TRBJ2-1; no clear D gene. CDR3 length: 12 amino acids. Trimming pared 8 bases from V and 4 bases from J, leaving 9 bases between. Germline loops: CDR1 MNHEY, CDR2 SMNVEV (reference sequence). CDR3 DNA: TGTGCCAGCGGGCGCTATTACAATGAGCAGTTCTTC. It codes for CASGRYYNEQFF.

The rearrangement links TRBV5-1 to TRBJ1-1; no reliable D call. This CDR3 is 14 amino acids long. V lost 0 bases and J 3 bases, leaving 9 bases between the germline ends. The germline V gene has CDR1 SGHRS and CDR2 YFSETQ. The CDR3 bases are TGCGCCAGCAGCTTGGAAGGAGGGTACACTGAAGCTTTCTTT. Its protein product is CASSLEGGYTEAFF. The variable domain in full, completed from reference TRBV5-1 and TRBJ1-1, reads KAGVTQTPRYLIKTRGQQVTLSCSPISGHRSVSWYQQTPGQGLQFLFEYFSETQRNKGNFPGRFSGRQFSNSRSEMNVSTLELGDSALYLCASSLEGGYTEAFFGQGTRLTVV.

The V call is TRBV7-2, the J call TRBJ1-3, with 7 bases lining up with TRBD1. CDR3 length equals 15 residues. Germline-derived CDR1 and CDR2 are SGHTA and FQGNSA. The V gene end was trimmed by 4 bases and the J gene end by 3 bases; junction bases not matched to a gene: 6. The chain's CDR3 is CASSSKGASGNTIYF. CDR3 nucleotides: TGTGCCAGCAGCTCAAAGGGGGCAAGTGGAAACACCATATATTTT.

V usage is TRBV18 and J usage is TRBJ2-3, with D perhaps TRBD2 (6 bases). The CDR3 has 14 amino acids. CDR1 is KGHSH, CDR2 LQKENI, per germline. V lost 3 bases to trimming and J lost 7 bases, with 14 bases between them. The CDR3, as DNA: TGTGCCAGCTCACCCCTCGGGAGCTATAATACGCAGTATTTT. Amino acid sequence: CASSPLGSYNTQYF.

V usage is TRBV29-1 and J usage is TRBJ1-2; D ambiguous. Trimming left V 7 bases short and J 0 bases short, with 15 bases between. The CDR3 covers 14 residues. Germline values: CDR1 SQVTM, CDR2 ANQGSEA. This CDR3 reads CSAIGGEANYGYTF. CDR3 in DNA: TGCAGCGCCATCGGTGGAGAAGCTAACTATGGCTACACCTTC.

V is TRBV5-1 and J is TRBJ1-1, with D possibly being TRBD1 (6 bases). Germline values: CDR1 SGHRS, CDR2 YFSETQ. The germline V and J ends were trimmed by 7 bases and 3 bases, with 16 bases remaining between them. The CDR3 runs 14 residues. CDR3 loop: CASGLGTIYTEAFF. CDR3 nucleotide sequence: TGCGCCAGCGGCCTTGGGACAATCTACACTGAAGCTTTCTTT.

The gene calls are TRBV27 and TRBJ1-4; D is undetermined. V was clipped by 5 bases and J by 4 bases, with 14 bases between them. Germline CDR1 MNHEY, CDR2 SMNVEV (reference sequence). The CDR3 spans 15 residues. CDR3 DNA: TGTGCCAGCAGTCCTTTCGTGGGGAGTAATGAAAAACTGTTTTTT. Translated, it gives CASSPFVGSNEKLFF. Based on the CDR3 plus reference TRBV27 and TRBJ1-4, the full variable domain is EAQVTQNPRYLITVTGKKLTVTCSQNMNHEYMSWYRQDPGLGLRQIYYSMNVEVTDKGDVPEGYKVSRKEKRNFPLILESPSPNQTSLYFCASSPFVGSNEKLFFGSGTQLSVL.

This chain joins TRBV5-1 and TRBJ1-2; no firm D call. The CDR3 has 15 amino acids. Between the trimmed V and J ends, which lost 0 bases and 0 bases, there was a span of 9 bases. CDR1 and CDR2 from the germline V gene are SGHRS and YFSETQ. Here the CDR3 DNA reads TGCGCCAGCAGCTTGGCCGCGGGGACTAACTATGGCTACACCTTC. Translating it yields CASSLAAGTNYGYTF.

The chain combines TRBV3-1 (or the pseudogene TRBV3-2) with TRBJ1-5; D gene ambiguous. Trimming cost V 3 bases and J 6 bases, with 6 bases left between them. The CDR3 contains 12 residues. Germline lookup yields CDR1 LGHDT and CDR2 YNNKEL (reference sequence). CDR3 protein: CASSHRGQPQHF. CDR3 coding DNA: TGTGCCAGCAGCCATCGGGGTCAGCCCCAGCATTTT.

This sequence joins TRBV7-8 and TRBJ2-3; 8 nucleotides match TRBD1. The CDR3 loop spans 15 amino acids. J gave up 5 bases and V 2 bases, and 6 bases lay outside the gene matches. The germline gives CDR1 SGHVS, CDR2 FQNEAQ. In DNA, the CDR3 is TGTGCCAGCAGCTTACAGGGGGCGCATAAAGATACGCAGTATTTT. It specifies CASSLQGAHKDTQYF.

This rearrangement joins TRBV5-1 to TRBJ2-7, with 10 bases fitting TRBD1. V shed 4 bases, J shed 5 bases, and the junction held 9 bases outside the gene matches. Germline assignment: CDR1 SGHRS and CDR2 YFSETQ. The length of the CDR3 is 15 residues. For the CDR3, the DNA is TGCGCCAGCAGCATTTCAGGACAGGGGGGGGACGAGCAGTACTTC. This encodes CASSISGQGGDEQYF.